Below, 5 T cell receptor beta chains from the same sample are listed, as sequenced in a study of blood T cells in healthy people across ages. It was with a sample-barcoded 5' primer and a J-beta primer mix that a second PCR of roughly 7 to 11 cycles was run. TCRdb reprocessed the 5' RACE reads with MiXCR, giving one entry per CDR3 protein. The sample contains approximately 800,000 distinct CDR3 sequences, roughly 24% of which appear only once. The same sample was also used in a study of T cells of mothers and their children.

The source material was blood. The receptors originated from a boy between 10 and 17 years old in good health.

This chain uses TRBV10-2 with TRBJ2-5; D remains ambiguous. The CDR3 sequence is 12 residues long. The germline V gene encodes CDR1 WSHSY and CDR2 SAAADI. Trimming took 6 bases from V and 0 from J, leaving 5 bases between them. CDR3 protein: CASRRYQETQYF. In nucleotides, the CDR3 is TGCGCCAGCAGACGGTACCAAGAGACCCAGTACTTC.

In this sample, this clonotype turned up once. The chain carries TRBV9 and TRBJ2-2, with D unclear. Germline V CDR1 and CDR2: SGDLS, YYNGEE. V lost 2 bases to trimming and J lost 6 bases, with 11 bases between them. The CDR3 runs to 14 residues. CDR3 sequence reads: CASSVRLIAGELFF. The CDR3 DNA follows: TGTGCCAGCAGCGTTCGACTGATCGCCGGGGAGCTGTTTTTT. The full variable domain, with the rest looked up from reference TRBV9 and TRBJ2-2, is DSGVTQTPKHLITATGQRVTLRCSPRSGDLSVYWYQQSLDQGLQFLIQYYNGEERAKGNILERFSAQQFPDLHSELNLSSLELGDSALYFCASSVRLIAGELFFGEGSRLTVL.

This clonotype was detected a few times. The V call is TRBV28, the J call TRBJ2-1; D uncertain. The V end was cut by 6 bases, the J end by 7 bases, with 16 bases between. Germline assignment: CDR1 MDHEN and CDR2 SYDVKM. The CDR3 spans 14 residues. As DNA, the CDR3 is TGTGCCAGCAGAACGGAAGCCCCTTGGAATGAGCAGTTCTTC. Protein product: CASRTEAPWNEQFF.

The V and J genes are TRBV6-4 and TRBJ2-3; D not resolved. The CDR3 runs to 15 residues. Germline V lookup: CDR1 MRHNA, CDR2 SNTAGT. V gave up 0 bases and J gave up 0 bases, with 7 bases separating them. DNA of the CDR3: TGTGCCAGCAGTGACTCGGGCTATAGCACAGATACGCAGTATTTT. It translates to CASSDSGYSTDTQYF.

The chain has TRBV7-7 and TRBJ2-2, with 12 bases aligning to TRBD2. The CDR3 consists of 16 residues. The V gene's germline CDR1 is SSHAT and CDR2 FNYEAQ (reference sequence). In DNA form, the CDR3 reads TGTGCTAGCTCCGCTAGCGGGGGGGTCGACACCGGGGAGCTGTTTTTT. Residues: CASSASGGVDTGELFF. The complete variable domain, with remaining parts taken from reference TRBV7-7 and TRBJ2-2, reads GAGVSQSPRYKVTKRGQDVTLRCDPISSHATLYWYQQALGQGPEFLTYFNYEAQPDKSGLPSDRFSAERPEGSISTLTIQRTEQRDSAMYRCASSASGGVDTGELFFGEGSRLTVL.